This T cell receptor beta chain was observed in a study of CD8+ T cells in alopecia areata. General study findings and limits: Links between baseline CD8+ expansion and response need larger treated cohorts. The study found higher clonality in lesional than normal scalp, especially in alopecia totalis/universalis.

Stated treatment: oral pan-JAK inhibitor, 5-10 mg twice daily. In each case, RNA was isolated and then reverse transcribed into cDNA as the sequencing template. The protocol was immunoSEQ multiplex PCR, while the TCRdb copy is restricted to in-frame clones and leaves out a portion. There are 100,000 or so clones in the sample; around 60% occur only once, and about a sixth lies in the top ten. The CDR3 spans 12 residues. Germline CDR1 and CDR2: SEHNR and FQNEAQ (reference sequence). With 5 bases removed from V and 7 bases from J, the gap between germline ends came to 9 bases. Remarks on this clone: Its specificity is unknown.

The material was CD8+ T cells sorted from blood, obtained at approximately week 61, from a patient treated with tofacitinib. This chain uses TRBV7-9 with TRBJ1-5; D is uncertain. This clonotype was obtained from a human donor with alopecia areata. The CDR3 sequence: CASSPEGQPQHF. The CDR3, as DNA: TGTGCCAGCAGCCCGGAAGGGCAGCCCCAGCATTTT.